This TCR beta chain is drawn from a study of OX40 agonist ivuxolimab in advanced cancers. Study summary: Patients were given ivuxolimab, an antibody that agonizes OX40 (CD134). Six ivuxolimab dose levels, 0.01 to 10 mg/kg, were given intravenously every 2 weeks. Age averaged about 60 years (range about 23 to 80), and more than 80% were male.

Trimming at V came to 5 bases and at J to 2 bases, leaving 6 bases not matched to a gene. CDR3 size: 14 residues. Germline loops: CDR1 SGHTA, CDR2 FQGTGA. Sequenced by immunoSEQ multiplex PCR; TCRdb stores in-frame clones only, minus some. In the table there are more than 20,000 clones, roughly 77% of which are singletons. In the case of this clone: The antigen is unknown.

Whole-study results and caveats: At 0.1 to 3.0 mg/kg and by week 6, CD4+ and CD8+ T cells in the blood had expanded clonally.

This clonotype was obtained from an adult with an advanced solid tumor such as melanoma, head and neck, liver or kidney cancer. Sequencing used CD4+ or CD8+ T cells sorted from blood, obtained in a trial of the OX40 agonist ivuxolimab. The V gene is TRBV7-3, the J gene TRBJ2-7; 7 bases fit TRBD1. The DNA for the CDR3 is TGTGCCAGCAGCCCACGACAGGGTACCTACGAGCAGTACTTC. Protein product: CASSPRQGTYEQYF. Complete variable domain (other parts from reference TRBV7-3 and TRBJ2-7): GAGVSQTPSNKVTEKGKYVELRCDPISGHTALYWYRQSLGQGPEFLIYFQGTGAADDSGLPNDRFFAVRPEGSVSTLKIQRTERGDSAVYLCASSPRQGTYEQYFGPGTRLTVT.